What follows are 9 T cell receptor beta chains derived from one specimen sequenced in a study of cytomegalovirus exposure and HLA in healthy donors. It was with 60 Vbeta and 13 Jbeta primers that the PCR ran. Using immunoSEQ multiplex PCR, the repertoire was profiled, and TCRdb retains in-frame clones only, with some absent. The sample gives 55,000 to 70,000 clones, 60% to 85% of which show up once; approximately 5.4% is in the top ten. The sequenced sample was PBMCs. The receptor source for this set is a male donor in good health and CMV-seropositive.

This sequence joins TRBV11-2 and TRBJ2-1; TRBD2 agrees at 11 bases. This CDR3 is built from 16 residues. Germline V CDR1 and CDR2: SGHAT, FQNNGV. J was trimmed by 4 bases and V by 2 bases; bases with no gene match: 4. CDR3 loop: CASSLRLAGGYNEQFF. The CDR3 nucleotides read TGTGCCAGCAGCTTACGTCTAGCGGGGGGATACAATGAGCAGTTCTTC. Complete variable domain (other parts from reference TRBV11-2 and TRBJ2-1): EAGVAQSPRYKIIEKRQSVAFWCNPISGHATLYWYQQILGQGPKLLIQFQNNGVVDDSQLPKDRFSAERLKGVDSTLKIQPAKLEDSAVYLCASSLRLAGGYNEQFFGPGTRLTVL.

The chain links TRBV7-9 to TRBJ2-3; the match to TRBD1 covers 7 bases. The germline V gene has CDR1 SEHNR and CDR2 FQNEAQ (reference sequence). V trimming: 4 bases; J trimming: 6 bases; junction bases outside the gene matches: 10. The CDR3 runs to 15 residues. In DNA, the CDR3 is TGTGCCAGCAGCTCCGGACAGGAGTTAGGGGATACGCAGTATTTT. This codes for CASSSGQELGDTQYF.

The chain joins TRBV4-1 to TRBJ2-1, with 7 positions matching TRBD2. This CDR3 comprises 18 residues. Looked up from germline, CDR1 is MGHRA and CDR2 is YSYEKL. J gave up 7 bases and V 3 bases, and 18 bases lay outside the gene matches. The CDR3 nucleotides are TGCGCCAGCAGCCATCAGGGCCCGGACTCGATGGGAGGGAATGAGCAGTTCTTC. Protein sequence: CASSHQGPDSMGGNEQFF.

The rearrangement uses TRBV15 and TRBJ2-3, with D unclear. The V end was cut by 5 bases, the J end by 5 bases, with 20 bases between. The germline V gene encodes CDR1 LNHNV and CDR2 YYDKDF (reference sequence). The CDR3 sequence is 16 residues long. CDR3 sequence (DNA): TGTGCCACCAGCCCCCTTCTTGATCTCCCGGGAGATACGCAGTATTTT. It translates to CATSPLLDLPGDTQYF.

The gene calls are TRBV7-2 and TRBJ2-1; the D gene is possibly TRBD2 (6 bases). Per the germline V gene, CDR1 is SGHTA and CDR2 is FQGNSA. The ends were cut back, 4 bases at V and 4 bases at J, with 14 bases in the middle. The CDR3 loop spans 15 amino acids. CDR3: CASSSGTLLYNEQFF. DNA of the CDR3: TGTGCCAGCAGCTCCGGGACTCTCCTTTACAATGAGCAGTTCTTC.

The chain is built from TRBV15 and TRBJ1-6; no clear D. The germline V gene has CDR1 LNHNV and CDR2 YYDKDF (reference sequence). This CDR3 has 13 residues. V lost 3 bases, J lost 10 bases, and 10 bases lay in between. This CDR3 reads CATSREKESPLHF. The CDR3 DNA reads TGTGCCACCAGCAGGGAAAAGGAGTCACCCCTCCACTTT.

The V gene is TRBV5-1, the J gene TRBJ2-3, with 8 bases aligning to TRBD1. CDR1 is SGHRS, CDR2 YFSETQ, per germline. The trim removed 2 bases at V and 0 bases at J, leaving 2 bases unmatched. CDR3 length equals 15 residues. The DNA for the CDR3 is TGCGCCAGCAGCTTCGACAGGGGTAGCACAGATACGCAGTATTTT. Translation: CASSFDRGSTDTQYF.

This rearrangement joins TRBV7-9 to TRBJ2-7; possible D gene TRBD2, 5 bases. The CDR3 is 16 residues long. Germline V gene lookup returns CDR1 SEHNR and CDR2 FQNEAQ (reference sequence). V lost 5 bases and J lost 3, with 20 bases in between. The CDR3 DNA is TGTGCCAGCAGCCCCGAGGACGGACTCGGGGTCTACGAGCAGTACTTC. Translating it yields CASSPEDGLGVYEQYF.

The CDR3 DNA reads as TGTGCCAGCTCACCGGACAGGTACTTTTTATCCCTCCACTTT. Translating it yields CASSPDRYFLSLHF. The rearrangement uses TRBV18 and TRBJ1-6; 7 bases agree with TRBD1. Germline V gives CDR1 KGHSH, CDR2 LQKENI. J was trimmed by 14 bases and V by 3 bases; bases with no gene match: 10. The CDR3 is made up of 14 amino acids.